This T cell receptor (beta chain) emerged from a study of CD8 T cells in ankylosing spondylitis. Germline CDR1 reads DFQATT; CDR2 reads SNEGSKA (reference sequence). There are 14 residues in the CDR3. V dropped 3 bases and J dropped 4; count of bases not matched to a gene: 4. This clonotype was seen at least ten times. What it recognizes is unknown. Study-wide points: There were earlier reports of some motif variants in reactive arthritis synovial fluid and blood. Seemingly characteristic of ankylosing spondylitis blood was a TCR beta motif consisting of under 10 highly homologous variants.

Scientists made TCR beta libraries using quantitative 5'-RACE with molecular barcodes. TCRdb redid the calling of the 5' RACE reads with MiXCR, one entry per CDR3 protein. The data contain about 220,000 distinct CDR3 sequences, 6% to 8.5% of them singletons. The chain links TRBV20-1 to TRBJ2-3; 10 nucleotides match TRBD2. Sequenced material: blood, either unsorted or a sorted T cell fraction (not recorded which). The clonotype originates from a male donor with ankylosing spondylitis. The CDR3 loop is CSARGTSDADTQYF. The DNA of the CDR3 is TGCAGTGCTAGGGGGACTAGCGATGCAGATACGCAGTATTTT.